These 16 T cell receptor beta chains came from one sample sequenced in a study of cytomegalovirus exposure and HLA in healthy donors. Clones were sequenced by immunoSEQ multiplex PCR, and TCRdb holds only the in-frame ones, with some missing. Of 120,000 or so clones in the sample, about nine tenths were seen once. The sample was PBMCs. The receptors originated from a man aged 30 to 39 in good health and CMV-seronegative.

The V and J genes are TRBV19 and TRBJ2-3; possible D gene TRBD2, 6 bases. Trimming cost V 7 bases and J 1 base, with 15 bases left between them. Germline-derived CDR1 and CDR2 are LNHDA and SQIVND (reference sequence). This CDR3 region has 15 residues. The CDR3 protein is CASTTSGGRTDTQYF. The CDR3 DNA reads TGTGCCAGTACCACGAGCGGAGGGCGCACAGATACGCAGTATTTT.

This rearrangement joins TRBV25-1 to TRBJ2-5; 7 bases line up with TRBD1. This CDR3 has 15 residues. V gave up 3 bases and J gave up 4 bases; unmatched junction bases: 8. Per germline, CDR1 MGHDK and CDR2 SYGVNS. Here the CDR3 reads CASSDHGTGVETQYF. The CDR3 DNA reads TGTGCCAGCAGTGATCACGGAACAGGGGTAGAGACCCAGTACTTC.

In DNA, the CDR3 is TGTGCCAGCATTAGCCAAAATGAGCAGTTCTTC. Translating it yields CASISQNEQFF. This chain uses TRBV2 with TRBJ2-1; D call uncertain. CDR1 is SNHLY and CDR2 is FYNNEI in the germline V gene. The V end lost 7 bases, the J end lost 7 bases, and 8 bases lay between the germline ends. CDR3 length equals 11 residues.

This clone was found once. In DNA form, the CDR3 reads TGTGCCAGCAGCTCAGATACAGGGTTTCTCAGCTACACCTTC. This encodes CASSSDTGFLSYTF. V is TRBV5-4 and J is TRBJ1-2; possibly TRBD1 for D (6 bases). The CDR3 consists of 14 residues. Trimming took off 3 bases at V and 9 bases at J, with 18 bases between the two ends. Germline values: CDR1 SGHNT, CDR2 YYREEE (reference sequence).

The chain couples TRBV5-1 to TRBJ2-5; D is undetermined. Germline V gives CDR1 SGHRS, CDR2 YFSETQ. Between the trimmed V and J ends, which lost 0 bases and 5 bases, there was a span of 11 bases. This CDR3 spans 14 amino acids. The CDR3 region has the DNA TGCGCCAGCAGCTTGGGACCCTCAGGCGAGACCCAGTACTTC. It is translated as CASSLGPSGETQYF.

In its sample, this clone was seen a few times. The chain is built from TRBV2 and TRBJ2-7; 8 bases are a match to TRBD1. The germline CDR1 and CDR2 sequences are SNHLY and FYNNEI. The trim removed 8 bases at V and 7 bases at J, leaving 10 bases unmatched. This CDR3 spans 13 amino acids. CDR3 region: CASLLDRAGEQYF. CDR3 nucleotide sequence: TGTGCCAGCCTATTGGACAGGGCTGGAGAGCAGTACTTC. Using reference TRBV2 and TRBJ2-7 for the parts outside the CDR3, the full variable domain is EPEVTQTPSHQVTQMGQEVILRCVPISNHLYFYWYRQILGQKVEFLVSFYNNEISEKSEIFDDQFSVERPDGSNFTLKIRSTKLEDSAMYFCASLLDRAGEQYFGPGTRLTVT.

For the CDR3, the DNA is TGTGCCAGCAGCTTGTTCAGGGGGCAAGAGACCCAGTACTTC. Its protein is CASSLFRGQETQYF. J is TRBJ2-5 and V is TRBV5-4; 7 bases align to TRBD1. Germline V gene lookup returns CDR1 SGHNT and CDR2 YYREEE (reference sequence). This CDR3 region has 14 residues. Losses at the gene ends were 1 base for V and 2 bases for J; bases not matched to a gene: 2. The full variable domain, its missing parts supplied by reference TRBV5-4 and TRBJ2-5, is ETGVTQSPTHLIKTRGQQVTLRCSSQSGHNTVSWYQQALGQGPQFIFQYYREEENGRGNFPPRFSGLQFPNYSSELNVNALELDDSALYLCASSLFRGQETQYFGPGTRLLVL.

This chain joins TRBV18 and TRBJ2-7; D gene unclear. This CDR3 is built from 14 residues. V lost 4 bases and J lost 3, with 13 bases in between. Per the germline V gene, CDR1 is KGHSH and CDR2 is LQKENI. DNA for the CDR3: TGTGCCAGCTCACGCCTCCTCGACATCTACGAGCAGTACTTC. The encoded protein is CASSRLLDIYEQYF. Combining the CDR3 with reference TRBV18 and TRBJ2-7 gives the whole variable domain NAGVMQNPRHLVRRRGQEARLRCSPMKGHSHVYWYRQLPEEGLKFMVYLQKENIIDESGMPKERFSAEFPKEGPSILRIQQVVRGDSAAYFCASSRLLDIYEQYFGPGTRLTVT.

This chain connects TRBV5-1 to TRBJ2-1; D gene uncertain. CDR3 size: 12 residues. The germline V gene has CDR1 SGHRS and CDR2 YFSETQ. V was cut by 4 bases and J by 9 bases, with 11 bases left in between. The CDR3 nucleotides are TGCGCCAGCAGCATTGAGATTGGTGAGCAGTTCTTC. Translation: CASSIEIGEQFF.

The chain couples TRBV7-2 to TRBJ1-4, with D uncertain. Deletions cut 0 bases from V and 0 bases from J, with 8 bases between. CDR3 length: 16 residues. Per the germline V gene, CDR1 is SGHTA and CDR2 is FQGNSA. CDR3 residues: CASSLAVTATNEKLFF. In DNA, the CDR3 is TGTGCCAGCAGCTTAGCCGTCACAGCAACTAATGAAAAACTGTTTTTT.

The V gene is TRBV5-6, the J gene TRBJ1-6; 7 bases align to TRBD1. V shed 4 bases, J shed 5 bases, and the junction held 3 bases outside the gene matches. Per germline, CDR1 SGHDT and CDR2 YYEEEE. This CDR3 region has 14 residues. Written as DNA, the CDR3 is TGTGCCAGCAGCGGGACAGCCGATAATTCACCCCTCCACTTT. As protein: CASSGTADNSPLHF.

The J gene is TRBJ2-7, the V gene TRBV2; TRBD1 is a possible D gene (5 bases). Germline V gene sequence: CDR1 SNHLY, CDR2 FYNNEI. The V gene lost 7 bases and the J gene lost 5 bases, with 18 bases spanning the gap. CDR3 length equals 14 residues. The CDR3 here is CASKQDAVADEQYF. CDR3 nucleotides: TGTGCCAGCAAACAGGACGCCGTCGCCGACGAGCAGTACTTC.

V and J are TRBV7-2 and TRBJ2-5, with D hard to call. CDR3 size: 14 residues. The V gene's germline CDR1 is SGHTA and CDR2 FQGNSA. V lost 2 bases to trimming and J lost 5 bases, with 12 bases between them. CDR3 region: CASSLLLFGETQYF. In nucleotides, the CDR3 is TGTGCCAGCAGCTTACTGCTTTTCGGGGAGACCCAGTACTTC. Together with reference TRBV7-2 and TRBJ2-5, the CDR3 gives the full variable domain: GAGVSQSPSNKVTEKGKDVELRCDPISGHTALYWYRQSLGQGLEFLIYFQGNSAPDKSGLPSDRFSAERTGGSVSTLTIQRTQQEDSAVYLCASSLLLFGETQYFGPGTRLLVL.

The chain links TRBV7-3 to TRBJ2-3; TRBD2 is a possible D gene (5 bases). V lost 3 bases and J lost 3, with 10 bases in between. From germline, CDR1 is SGHTA and CDR2 FQGTGA. The CDR3 extends over 14 amino acids. CDR3 coding DNA: TGTGCCAGCAGCTTGGGGAGTTTGACAGATACGCAGTATTTT. Protein product: CASSLGSLTDTQYF.

The CDR3 is CASSEGTGSTDTQYF. The CDR3, as DNA: TGTGCCAGCAGTGAGGGGACAGGGAGTACAGATACGCAGTATTTT. This chain joins TRBV21-1 and TRBJ2-3; TRBD1, as called in the table, went unchecked against the DNA. TRBV21-1 is reported as a pseudogene. The CDR3 is 15 amino acids.

This chain joins TRBV19 and TRBJ1-6, with TRBD1 matching over 8 bases. The CDR3 is made up of 12 amino acids. Germline CDR1 and CDR2: LNHDA and SQIVND (reference sequence). V shed 7 bases, J shed 10 bases, and the junction held 3 bases outside the gene matches. This CDR3 is CASNTGGSPLHF. CDR3 nucleotide sequence: TGTGCCAGTAATACAGGGGGGTCACCCCTCCACTTT.